This TCR beta chain was profiled in a study of CD8 T cells in ankylosing spondylitis. General observations from the study: The study looked at matched synovial fluid samples from ankylosing spondylitis patients. Disease-linked clones were reported to be significantly enriched there. Seemingly characteristic of ankylosing spondylitis blood was a TCR beta motif consisting of 7 or 8 highly homologous variants. With a CD8+ phenotype, disease-linked clones were relatively rare in peripheral blood.

MiXCR, applied by TCRdb to the 5' RACE reads, yields one record per CDR3 protein. The data show approximately 520,000 distinct CDR3 sequences, over 4% seen once. This clonotype was found many times. Its antigen is unidentified. Germline lookup yields CDR1 DFQATT and CDR2 SNEGSKA (reference sequence). The CDR3 is made up of 15 amino acids. Trimming removed 1 base from V and 1 base from J, with 13 bases in between. The chain is built from TRBV20-1 and TRBJ1-1, with D unresolved. The material sequenced was blood, either unsorted or a sorted T cell fraction (not recorded which). This clonotype was sampled from a male donor with ankylosing spondylitis. The CDR3 nucleotides are TGCAGTGCTAGAGTACCCGGGCAGCCGAACACTGAAGCTTTCTTT. Amino acid sequence: CSARVPGQPNTEAFF.